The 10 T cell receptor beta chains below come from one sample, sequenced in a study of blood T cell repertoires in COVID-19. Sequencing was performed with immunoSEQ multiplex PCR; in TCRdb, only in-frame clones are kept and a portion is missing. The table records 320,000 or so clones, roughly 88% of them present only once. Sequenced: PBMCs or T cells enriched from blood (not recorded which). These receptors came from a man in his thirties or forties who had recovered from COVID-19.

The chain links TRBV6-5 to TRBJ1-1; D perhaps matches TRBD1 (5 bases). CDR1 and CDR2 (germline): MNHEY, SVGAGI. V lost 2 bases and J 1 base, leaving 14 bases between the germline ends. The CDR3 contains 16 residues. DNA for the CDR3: TGTGCCAGCAGTTACCAAACGGGGGGAGGGAACACTGAAGCTTTCTTT. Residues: CASSYQTGGGNTEAFF.

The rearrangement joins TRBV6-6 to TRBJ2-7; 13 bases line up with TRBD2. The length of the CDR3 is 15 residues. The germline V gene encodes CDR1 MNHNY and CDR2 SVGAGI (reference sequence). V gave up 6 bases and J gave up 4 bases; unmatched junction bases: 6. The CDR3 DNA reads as TGTGCCAGCAGCCGCGGACTAGCGGGGGTATACGAGCAGTACTTC. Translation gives CASSRGLAGVYEQYF.

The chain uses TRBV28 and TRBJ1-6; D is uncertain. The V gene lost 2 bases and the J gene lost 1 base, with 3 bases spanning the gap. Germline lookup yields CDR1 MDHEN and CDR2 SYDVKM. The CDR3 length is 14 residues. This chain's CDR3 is CASSLRSYNSPLHF. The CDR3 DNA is TGTGCCAGCAGTTTACGGTCCTATAATTCACCCCTCCACTTT. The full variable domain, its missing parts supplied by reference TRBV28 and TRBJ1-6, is DVKVTQSSRYLVKRTGEKVFLECVQDMDHENMFWYRQDPGLGLRLIYFSYDVKMKEKGDIPEGYSVSREKKERFSLILESASTNQTSMYLCASSLRSYNSPLHFGNGTRLTVT.

CDR3 protein: CASSLAGQGDEAFF. CDR3 nucleotide sequence: TGCGCCAGCAGCTTGGCTGGGCAGGGGGATGAAGCTTTCTTT. V is TRBV5-1 and J is TRBJ1-1; 7 nucleotides align to TRBD1. Germline V gene sequence: CDR1 SGHRS, CDR2 YFSETQ. The length of the CDR3 is 14 residues. V shed 0 bases, J shed 7 bases, and the junction held 6 bases outside the gene matches.

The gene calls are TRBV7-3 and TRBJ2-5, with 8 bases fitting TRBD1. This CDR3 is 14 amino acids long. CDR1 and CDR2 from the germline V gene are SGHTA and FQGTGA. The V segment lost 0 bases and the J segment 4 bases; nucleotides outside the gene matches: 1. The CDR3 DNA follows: TGTGCCAGCAGCTTAACGACAGGGGCAGAGACCCAGTACTTC. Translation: CASSLTTGAETQYF.

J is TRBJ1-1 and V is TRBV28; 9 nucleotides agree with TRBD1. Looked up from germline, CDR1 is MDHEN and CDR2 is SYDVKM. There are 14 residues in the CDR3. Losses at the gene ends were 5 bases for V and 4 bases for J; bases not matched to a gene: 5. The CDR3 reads CASSPGQGSTEAFF. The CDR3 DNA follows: TGTGCCAGCAGTCCAGGACAGGGGAGCACTGAAGCTTTCTTT. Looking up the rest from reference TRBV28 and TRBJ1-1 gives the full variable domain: DVKVTQSSRYLVKRTGEKVFLECVQDMDHENMFWYRQDPGLGLRLIYFSYDVKMKEKGDIPEGYSVSREKKERFSLILESASTNQTSMYLCASSPGQGSTEAFFGQGTRLTVV.

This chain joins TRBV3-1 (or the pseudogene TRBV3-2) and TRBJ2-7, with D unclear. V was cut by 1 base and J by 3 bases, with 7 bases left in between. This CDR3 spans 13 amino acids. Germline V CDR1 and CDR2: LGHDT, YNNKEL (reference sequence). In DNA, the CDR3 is TGTGCCAGCAGCCAAGTGGCTCACTACGAGCAGTACTTC. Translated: CASSQVAHYEQYF.

CDR3: CATSDLRASGSLRETQYF. The CDR3 nucleotides are TGTGCCACCAGTGATTTGCGGGCTAGCGGCAGCCTCCGGGAGACCCAGTACTTC. This chain links TRBV24-1 with TRBJ2-5; 7 bases agree with TRBD2. The CDR3 is made up of 18 amino acids. CDR1 KGHDR and CDR2 SFDVKD come from the germline V gene. V lost 0 bases to trimming and J lost 5 bases; unmatched junction nucleotides: 14.

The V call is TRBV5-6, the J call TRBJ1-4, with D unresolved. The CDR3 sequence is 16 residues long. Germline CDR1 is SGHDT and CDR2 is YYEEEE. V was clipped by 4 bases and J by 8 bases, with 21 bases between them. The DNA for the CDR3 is TGTGCCAGCAGCCCGAAGATGGGCCAGGATCCCGAAAAACTGTTTTTT. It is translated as CASSPKMGQDPEKLFF.

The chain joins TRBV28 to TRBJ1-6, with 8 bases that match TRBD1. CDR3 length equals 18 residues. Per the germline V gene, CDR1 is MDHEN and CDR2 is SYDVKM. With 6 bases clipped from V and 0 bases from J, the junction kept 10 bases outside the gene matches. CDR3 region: CASSLGQGGSSYNSPLHF. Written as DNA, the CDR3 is TGTGCCAGCAGCTTAGGACAGGGTGGAAGCTCCTATAATTCACCCCTCCACTTT.